This T cell receptor beta chain was obtained from a study of technical replicates of blood from a few donors. Germline trimming cut 1 base from V and 0 bases from J; bases unmatched to any gene: 7. The CDR3 totals 17 residues. Germline V gives CDR1 SGHTA, CDR2 FQGNSA. Sequencing was performed with immunoSEQ multiplex PCR; in TCRdb, only in-frame clones are kept and a portion is missing. The repertoire includes 13,000 to 15,000 clones, approximately 84% of them detected once, and roughly 10% sits in the top ten. The gene calls are TRBV7-2 and TRBJ2-3; 7 bases agree with TRBD2. The source of this sequence is a human donor in good health. Sequencing input: PBMCs. DNA for the CDR3: TGTGCCAGCAGCTTAGGCGTAGGTAGCGGGAGCACAGATACGCAGTATTTT. Amino acids: CASSLGVGSGSTDTQYF.